One sample yielded the 28 T cell receptor beta chains listed below, sequenced in a study of CD8 T cells in Susac syndrome. Random hexamers primed reverse transcription of about 0.5 to 1 ug RNA. TCRdb re-called the immunoSEQ multiplex PCR reads through MiXCR, storing one row per CDR3 protein. The sample has tens of thousands of distinct CDR3 sequences, roughly 95% seen once. Sequenced material: CD8+ T cells from PBMCs. These receptors originate from a human donor with Susac syndrome.

The V call is TRBV29-1, the J call TRBJ1-4, with TRBD1 matching over 8 bases. J gave up 8 bases and V 4 bases, and 15 bases lay outside the gene matches. From germline, CDR1 is SQVTM and CDR2 ANQGSEA. There are 16 residues in the CDR3. The CDR3 region has the DNA TGCAGCGTTGGAGGGGAGACAGGGGCGGAGGGGGAAAAACTGTTTTTT. Its translation: CSVGGETGAEGEKLFF.

V gene TRBV6-6 combines with J gene TRBJ1-1; weak D call: TRBD1 (6 bases). Germline lookup yields CDR1 MNHNY and CDR2 SVGAGI (reference sequence). The CDR3 totals 12 residues. Between the trimmed V and J ends, which lost 6 bases and 3 bases, there was a span of 8 bases. The CDR3 spells CASRAGDTEAFF. The DNA of the CDR3 is TGTGCCAGCAGAGCAGGGGACACTGAAGCTTTCTTT.

This chain links TRBV6-2 or TRBV6-3 with TRBJ2-7, with 8 bases aligning to TRBD2. V trimming: 6 bases; J trimming: 3 bases; junction bases outside the gene matches: 10. Germline assignment: CDR1 MNHEY and CDR2 SVGEGT. The CDR3 contains 15 residues. CDR3 nucleotides: TGTGCCAGCAGCTCCGATCGGGAGGGGATCTACGAGCAGTACTTC. This encodes CASSSDREGIYEQYF.

The chain links TRBV7-9 to TRBJ2-4; D remains unclear. Trimming removed 5 bases at V and 0 bases at J, with 14 bases between. This CDR3 has 16 residues. Germline V gene lookup returns CDR1 SEHNR and CDR2 FQNEAQ (reference sequence). The CDR3 nucleotides read TGTGCCAGCAGCCACCAGTTAAAACTAGCCAAAAACATTCAGTACTTC. Translated: CASSHQLKLAKNIQYF.

This clonotype was recorded only once. The chain joins TRBV4-2 to TRBJ2-5; TRBD1 might be the D (5 bases). This CDR3 has 15 residues. Trimming cost V 2 bases and J 1 base, with 11 bases left between them. Germline values: CDR1 LGHNA, CDR2 YNFKEQ. Written as DNA, the CDR3 is TGTGCCAGCAGCCAATCTGGGCAGGGCCAAGAGACCCAGTACTTC. This encodes CASSQSGQGQETQYF.

The rearrangement joins TRBV21-1 to TRBJ2-7; the table assigns TRBD1, which was not confirmed against the DNA. TRBV21-1 is designated a pseudogene. The CDR3 runs to 15 residues. This CDR3 is CATTSQGPTSYEQYF. CDR3 coding DNA: TGTGCCACTACTTCCCAGGGGCCGACCTCCTACGAGCAGTACTTC.

V gene TRBV20-1 combines with J gene TRBJ2-3; D ambiguous. The CDR3 extends over 13 amino acids. The V gene's germline CDR1 is DFQATT and CDR2 SNEGSKA (reference sequence). Between the trimmed V and J ends, which lost 7 bases and 4 bases, there was a span of 15 bases. CDR3 sequence (DNA): TGCAGTGTGACGGAGCGAATCTCAGATACGCAGTATTTT. Translation gives CSVTERISDTQYF.

The rearrangement uses TRBV19 and TRBJ2-1; D not resolved. The CDR3 loop spans 11 amino acids. The V end was cut by 9 bases, the J end by 4 bases, with 7 bases between. The germline CDR1 and CDR2 sequences are LNHDA and SQIVND (reference sequence). The CDR3 DNA follows: TGTGCCAGCCGACGATACAATGAGCAGTTCTTC. Amino acid sequence: CASRRYNEQFF. The whole variable domain, remainder taken from reference TRBV19 and TRBJ2-1, is DGGITQSPKYLFRKEGQNVTLSCEQNLNHDAMYWYRQDPGQGLRLIYYSQIVNDFQKGDIAEGYSVSREKKESFPLTVTSAQKNPTAFYLCASRRYNEQFFGPGTRLTVL.

V usage is TRBV12-3 or TRBV12-4 and J usage is TRBJ1-1; D is unclear. The CDR3 length is 12 residues. V was cut by 8 bases and J by 7 bases, with 14 bases left in between. CDR3 DNA: TGTGCCAGCGCCCTAATGGGGTTTGAAGCTTTCTTT. It translates to CASALMGFEAFF.

The genes are TRBV2 and TRBJ2-3, with 12 bases matching TRBD2. Germline CDR1 reads SNHLY; CDR2 reads FYNNEI. V lost 4 bases, J lost 0 bases, and 8 bases stayed unmatched. CDR3 length: 18 residues. CDR3 in DNA: TGTGCCAGCAGTGCTTCTCTAGCGGGGGGGACTAGCACAGATACGCAGTATTTT. Its translation: CASSASLAGGTSTDTQYF.

The chain recombines TRBV7-8 with TRBJ2-5; TRBD2 agrees at 10 bases. The CDR3 has 16 residues. V lost 5 bases to trimming and J lost 2 bases; unmatched junction nucleotides: 8. CDR1 and CDR2 from the germline V gene are SGHVS and FQNEAQ. The CDR3, as DNA: TGTGCCAGCAGCGGACGGGGACTAGCGCGACAAGAGACCCAGTACTTC. Protein product: CASSGRGLARQETQYF.

This rearrangement joins TRBV4-3 to TRBJ1-1, with D possibly matching TRBD1 (5 bases). Germline V gene sequence: CDR1 LGHNA, CDR2 YSLEER. V dropped 0 bases and J dropped 0 bases, with 8 bases sitting between them. The CDR3 runs to 15 residues. The CDR3 bases are TGCGCCAGCAGCCAAGATTGGGGGTTGAACACTGAAGCTTTCTTT. It specifies CASSQDWGLNTEAFF.

The CDR3 is CASSFSTGNGYTF. Here the CDR3 DNA reads TGTGCCAGCAGTTTCTCGACAGGCAATGGCTACACCTTC. This chain links TRBV28 with TRBJ1-2; D is perhaps TRBD1 (6 bases). Deletions cut 3 bases from V and 6 bases from J, with 11 bases between. Germline CDR1 reads MDHEN; CDR2 reads SYDVKM. CDR3 length: 13 amino acids.

V usage is TRBV2 and J usage is TRBJ2-7; TRBD1 aligns across 8 bases. The ends lost 5 bases at V and 3 bases at J; junction bases unmatched: 9. This CDR3 spans 15 amino acids. Germline V lookup: CDR1 SNHLY, CDR2 FYNNEI. CDR3 in amino acids: CASSLDRGPIYEQYF. The CDR3 DNA reads as TGTGCCAGCAGTCTCGACAGGGGACCTATCTACGAGCAGTACTTC.

This clonotype was counted once. The chain couples TRBV28 to TRBJ2-7, with 10 bases lining up with TRBD1. Germline-derived CDR1 and CDR2 are MDHEN and SYDVKM. V shed 6 bases, J shed 8 bases, and the junction held 10 bases outside the gene matches. The CDR3 covers 14 residues. The CDR3 DNA sequence: TGTGCCAGCAGCCACCGAGGGGACAGGGGAAAGCAGTACTTC. Protein product: CASSHRGDRGKQYF.

The V and J genes are TRBV6-5 and TRBJ1-4; 11 bases fit TRBD1. Germline CDR1 reads MNHEY; CDR2 reads SVGAGI. The CDR3 covers 14 residues. After removal of 6 bases from V and 7 bases from J, the junction contained 4 bases not matched to a gene. Written as DNA, the CDR3 is TGTGCCAGCAGCGTCGGGACAGGGGGTGAAAAACTGTTTTTT. Amino acid sequence: CASSVGTGGEKLFF.

The chain recombines TRBV12-3 or TRBV12-4 with TRBJ1-1; tentatively, D is TRBD1 (6 bases). The V gene lost 7 bases and the J gene lost 5 bases, with 11 bases spanning the gap. The CDR3 is 12 residues long. The CDR3 reads CASTRGATEAFF. CDR3 nucleotides: TGTGCCAGCACTCGGGGGGCAACTGAAGCTTTCTTT.

The count of this clonotype is one. J is TRBJ2-3 and V is TRBV27; TRBD1 might be the D (8 bases). This CDR3 comprises 12 residues. Germline loops: CDR1 MNHEY, CDR2 SMNVEV (reference sequence). The ends were cut back, 5 bases at V and 13 bases at J, with 16 bases in the middle. The DNA for the CDR3 is TGTGCCAGCAGTAACCGGGGGGACAGGAAGTATTTT. Translating it yields CASSNRGDRKYF.

This chain joins TRBV13 and TRBJ2-5; D may be TRBD1 (6 bases). Deletions cut 8 bases from V and 1 base from J, with 14 bases between. The CDR3 spans 14 residues. Germline V gene lookup returns CDR1 PRHDT and CDR2 FYEKMQ (reference sequence). The CDR3 bases are TGTGCCAGCGCCGTCAGGGGAAGCCAAGAGACCCAGTACTTC. Amino acids: CASAVRGSQETQYF.

The CDR3 coding sequence is TGTGCCAGCAGCTCACAGGACACCGGGGAGCTGTTTTTT. Translated: CASSSQDTGELFF. The chain has TRBV14 and TRBJ2-2; a possible D gene is TRBD1 (5 bases). V dropped 5 bases and J dropped 3 bases, with 7 bases sitting between them. Germline V gives CDR1 SGHDN, CDR2 FVKESK. This CDR3 has 13 amino acids.

The chain uses TRBV11-3 and TRBJ2-2; maybe TRBD2 (6 bases). The V end lost 5 bases, the J end lost 2 bases, and 12 bases lay between the germline ends. CDR3 size: 15 residues. The germline CDR1 and CDR2 sequences are SGHNT and YENEEA. CDR3 amino acids: CASSPPGSNTGELFF. CDR3 nucleotide sequence: TGTGCCAGCAGCCCCCCCGGGAGCAACACCGGGGAGCTGTTTTTT.

This clonotype was observed a handful of times. The chain combines TRBV29-1 with TRBJ2-7; D remains ambiguous. Germline values: CDR1 SQVTM, CDR2 ANQGSEA. Trimming shortened V by 7 bases and J by 1 base, and 14 bases separated the two germline ends. The CDR3 sequence is 13 residues long. Here the CDR3 reads CSADDTYSYEQYF. Written as DNA, the CDR3 is TGCAGCGCCGATGACACGTATTCCTACGAGCAGTACTTC.

J is TRBJ2-3 and V is TRBV2; 11 bases map to TRBD1. The V gene end was trimmed by 5 bases and the J gene end by 0 bases; junction bases not matched to a gene: 4. The CDR3 runs to 16 residues. Germline-derived CDR1 and CDR2 are SNHLY and FYNNEI. Here the CDR3 DNA reads TGTGCCAGCAGTCTCGGACAGGGGGCTAGCACAGATACGCAGTATTTT. It translates to CASSLGQGASTDTQYF.

The rearrangement uses TRBV9 and TRBJ1-2; D remains ambiguous. The CDR3 is 13 residues long. Germline CDR1 and CDR2: SGDLS and YYNGEE. The V and J ends lost 3 bases and 4 bases respectively, with 10 bases between them. DNA of the CDR3: TGTGCCAGCAGCGGATCACGGACCTATGGCTACACCTTC. Translated, it gives CASSGSRTYGYTF.

The genes are TRBV20-1 and TRBJ1-2, with a tentative D call TRBD1 (6 bases). The CDR3 runs 14 residues. Trimming removed 3 bases at V and 0 bases at J, with 11 bases between. Germline-derived CDR1 and CDR2 are DFQATT and SNEGSKA (reference sequence). CDR3 sequence reads: CSARRRDTNYGYTF. As DNA, the CDR3 is TGCAGTGCTAGGCGCAGGGACACTAACTATGGCTACACCTTC.

The chain employs TRBV13 and TRBJ2-7; 9 positions match TRBD1. V lost 3 bases, J lost 3 bases, and 3 bases stayed unmatched. Germline lookup yields CDR1 PRHDT and CDR2 FYEKMQ (reference sequence). The CDR3 spans 14 residues. The CDR3 region is CASSFGTGIYEQYF. As DNA, the CDR3 is TGTGCCAGCAGCTTCGGGACAGGGATCTACGAGCAGTACTTC.

The rearrangement uses TRBV6-5 and TRBJ1-2, with TRBD1 as a possible D gene (5 bases). The CDR3 has 14 amino acids. CDR1 MNHEY and CDR2 SVGAGI come from the germline V gene. Trimming took off 6 bases at V and 2 bases at J, with 13 bases between the two ends. CDR3 sequence reads: CASSSGGMNYGYTF. The CDR3 nucleotides are TGTGCCAGCAGCAGCGGGGGAATGAACTATGGCTACACCTTC.

The chain combines TRBV9 with TRBJ1-6; TRBD1 matches 9 bases. Losses at the gene ends were 0 bases for V and 9 bases for J; bases not matched to a gene: 4. The V gene's germline CDR1 is SGDLS and CDR2 YYNGEE. This CDR3 comprises 15 residues. The CDR3 here is CASSVGGQGISPLHF. CDR3 coding DNA: TGTGCCAGCAGCGTAGGAGGACAGGGGATTTCACCCCTCCACTTT.